The 26 T cell receptor beta chains in this list originate from one sample, sequenced in a study of CD8 T cells in ankylosing spondylitis. TCRdb re-derived calls from the 5' RACE reads in MiXCR, one entry per CDR3 protein. The sample includes 150,000 to 200,000 distinct CDR3 sequences, 15% to 20% of them seen just once. Source material: blood, either unsorted or a sorted T cell fraction (not recorded which). The receptor set was obtained from a male donor aged 5 to 30 with ankylosing spondylitis or in good health (not recorded which).

This clonotype occurred many times. The chain links TRBV20-1 to TRBJ2-5; TRBD2 aligns across 10 bases. Trimming at V came to 6 bases and at J to 2 bases, leaving 12 bases not matched to a gene. Germline V gene data show CDR1 as DFQATT and CDR2 as SNEGSKA (reference sequence). The CDR3 spans 16 residues. The chain's CDR3 is CSAPPGLAVNQETQYF. The CDR3 DNA is TGCAGTGCCCCACCCGGACTAGCGGTAAATCAAGAGACCCAGTACTTC.

In this sample, this clonotype turned up many times. This sequence joins TRBV4-2 and TRBJ2-1; 10 bases are shared with TRBD2. V shed 0 bases and J 9 bases; nucleotides not matched to a gene: 11. Germline V gene sequence: CDR1 LGHNA, CDR2 YNFKEQ. The CDR3 spans 17 residues. This chain's CDR3 is CASSQESQRGGWGEQFF. The CDR3 DNA reads as TGTGCCAGCAGCCAAGAATCGCAGCGGGGGGGTTGGGGTGAGCAGTTCTTC.

This clonotype was seen repeatedly, ten times or more. This chain uses TRBV7-2 with TRBJ2-7, with D perhaps given as TRBD1 or TRBD2 (5 bases each). Germline loops: CDR1 SGHTA, CDR2 FQGNSA. CDR3 length equals 13 residues. Trimming shortened V by 5 bases and J by 3 bases, and 11 bases separated the two germline ends. The CDR3 spells CASSRRGDYEQYF. CDR3 in DNA: TGTGCCAGCAGCCGACGAGGGGACTACGAGCAGTACTTC.

This clonotype was counted ten times or more. The chain carries TRBV12-3 or TRBV12-4 and TRBJ2-7; D gene uncertain. The CDR3 consists of 13 residues. The V gene lost 6 bases and the J gene lost 2 bases, with 11 bases spanning the gap. The CDR3 sequence is CASSLGGPYEQYF. The DNA of the CDR3 is TGTGCCAGCAGCCTCGGTGGACCCTACGAGCAGTACTTC.

J is TRBJ2-7 and V is TRBV9; D remains unclear. Deletions cut 3 bases from V and 2 bases from J, with 18 bases between. The germline V gene has CDR1 SGDLS and CDR2 YYNGEE. The CDR3 runs to 16 residues. The CDR3 DNA sequence: TGTGCCAGCAGCGCCCAGTCGCAGCGTTTCCCCTACGAGCAGTACTTC. Residues: CASSAQSQRFPYEQYF.

The V gene is TRBV12-3 or TRBV12-4, the J gene TRBJ2-2; possibly TRBD2 for D (5 bases). V lost 5 bases, J lost 4 bases, and 14 bases lay in between. This CDR3 comprises 15 residues. CDR3 sequence: CASSAGDLFTGELFF. In nucleotides, the CDR3 is TGTGCCAGCAGTGCGGGCGATCTATTCACCGGGGAGCTGTTTTTT.

This clonotype occurred many times. The rearrangement joins TRBV20-1 to TRBJ2-1, with D unclear. Germline CDR1 DFQATT, CDR2 SNEGSKA (reference sequence). The CDR3 is 11 residues long. Trimming removed 6 bases from V and 9 bases from J, with 12 bases in between. The CDR3 nucleotides read TGCAGTGCCACGGGTAGAGGTGAGCAGTTCTTC. Its translation: CSATGRGEQFF.

The chain links TRBV12-3 or TRBV12-4 to TRBJ2-1; TRBD1 aligns across 8 bases. V was pared by 3 bases and J by 13 bases, with 8 bases of the junction left unmatched. The CDR3 totals 13 residues. The CDR3 loop reads CASSFLDRGEQFF. The CDR3 DNA is TGTGCCAGCAGTTTCTTAGACAGGGGAGAACAGTTCTTC.

The sample holds many counts of this clonotype. The CDR3 region has the DNA TGTGCCAGCAAGACAGGACCCAATGAGCAGTTCTTC. Amino acid sequence: CASKTGPNEQFF. The V gene is TRBV6-5, the J gene TRBJ2-1; D possibly corresponds to TRBD1 (6 bases). There are 12 residues in the CDR3. CDR1 is MNHEY, CDR2 SVGAGI, per germline. V shed 7 bases and J shed 6 bases, with 10 bases lying between them.

This clonotype appeared a few times. The gene calls are TRBV20-1 and TRBJ2-7; TRBD2 matches 12 bases. Germline V gene data show CDR1 as DFQATT and CDR2 as SNEGSKA (reference sequence). The CDR3 covers 12 residues. V lost 6 bases and J lost 6; bases outside the gene matches: 3. Here the CDR3 DNA reads TGCAGTGCGAAGGGACTAGCGGGCGAGCAGTACTTC. This codes for CSAKGLAGEQYF.

The chain is built from TRBV4-1 and TRBJ1-5; D call uncertain. The length of the CDR3 is 15 residues. Germline V gene data show CDR1 as MGHRA and CDR2 as YSYEKL. V lost 1 base to trimming and J lost 8 bases, with 15 bases between them. The CDR3 nucleotides read TGCGCCAGCAGCCAAGTATCGGGGTCTGTGGAGCCCCAGCATTTT. This translates into CASSQVSGSVEPQHF.

This clonotype was found many times. This chain joins TRBV6-5 and TRBJ2-1; no clear D. Trimming shortened V by 6 bases and J by 4 bases, and 10 bases separated the two germline ends. Germline CDR1 and CDR2: MNHEY and SVGAGI. The CDR3 is 13 residues long. The CDR3 region is CASSPDSYNEQFF. Written as DNA, the CDR3 is TGTGCCAGCAGCCCCGACTCTTACAATGAGCAGTTCTTC.

The rearrangement joins TRBV6-2 or TRBV6-3 to TRBJ2-7; 9 nucleotides align to TRBD1. J gave up 2 bases and V 6 bases, and 8 bases lay outside the gene matches. This CDR3 region has 15 residues. Germline values: CDR1 MNHEY, CDR2 SVGEGT. In DNA, the CDR3 is TGTGCCAGCAGGGGATGGGACAGGGTCACCTACGAGCAGTACGTC. It encodes CASRGWDRVTYEQYV.

There are many counts of this clonotype. This chain uses TRBV10-3 with TRBJ1-5; D ambiguous. CDR1 and CDR2 (germline): ENHRY, SYGVKD. This CDR3 has 15 residues. Trimming took 2 bases from V and 0 from J, leaving 8 bases between them. DNA for the CDR3: TGTGCCATCAGTGAGGGAAGGGATAGCAATCAGCCCCAGCATTTT. This encodes CAISEGRDSNQPQHF.

This chain links TRBV7-3 with TRBJ2-1; TRBD1 matches 7 bases. This CDR3 is built from 14 residues. J lost 5 bases, V lost 5 bases, and 6 bases had no gene match. Per the germline V gene, CDR1 is SGHTA and CDR2 is FQGTGA. This chain's CDR3 is CASSSSTGDNEQFF. For the CDR3, the DNA is TGTGCCAGCAGCAGCTCCACAGGGGACAATGAGCAGTTCTTC.

This clonotype was counted many times. The chain carries TRBV5-1 and TRBJ2-2, with 10 bases fitting TRBD2. From germline, CDR1 is SGHRS and CDR2 YFSETQ. The CDR3 length is 17 residues. The ends lost 2 bases at V and 6 bases at J; junction bases unmatched: 10. The CDR3 spells CASSFLAGESIPGELFF. The CDR3 bases are TGCGCCAGCAGCTTCCTAGCGGGAGAATCAATTCCCGGGGAGCTGTTTTTT.

This chain links TRBV7-2 with TRBJ2-3; 7 nucleotides match TRBD1. V lost 1 base and J lost 8; bases outside the gene matches: 15. This CDR3 spans 17 amino acids. Germline CDR1 SGHTA, CDR2 FQGNSA. The CDR3 nucleotides read TGTGCCAGCAGCTTAGAATGGGGGAGACAGGGTTTCATTACGCAGTATTTT. It encodes CASSLEWGRQGFITQYF.

This clonotype was found many times. This chain connects TRBV12-3 or TRBV12-4 to TRBJ2-7, with D possibly being TRBD2 (6 bases). Trimming removed 4 bases at V and 2 bases at J, with 12 bases between. The CDR3 spans 14 residues. In nucleotides, the CDR3 is TGTGCCAGCAGTTCTAGGGAGGAACCCTACGAGCAGTACGTC. Encoded protein: CASSSREEPYEQYV.

Ten or more counts support this clonotype. V gene TRBV10-3 combines with J gene TRBJ2-5; 11 nucleotides match TRBD2. Germline loops: CDR1 ENHRY, CDR2 SYGVKD. This CDR3 region has 15 residues. Trimming at V came to 3 bases and at J to 5 bases, leaving 5 bases not matched to a gene. Written as DNA, the CDR3 is TGTGCCATCAGTGAACTGGCTAGCGGGGGGGAGACCCAGTACTTC. Translated, it gives CAISELASGGETQYF.

This rearrangement joins TRBV7-9 to TRBJ2-1; 13 positions match TRBD2. Germline CDR1 is SEHNR and CDR2 is FQNEAQ (reference sequence). J lost 0 bases, V lost 3 bases, and 8 bases had no gene match. The CDR3 is made up of 19 amino acids. The CDR3 DNA reads as TGTGCCAGCAGCTTTGGCGGACTAGCGGGAGATGTCTCCTACAATGAGCAGTTCTTC. Residues: CASSFGGLAGDVSYNEQFF.

This clonotype has ten or more counts. The gene calls are TRBV28 and TRBJ1-2; 8 positions match TRBD1. The CDR3 is made up of 12 amino acids. J lost 8 bases, V lost 4 bases, and 3 bases had no gene match. Germline V lookup: CDR1 MDHEN, CDR2 SYDVKM. The CDR3 region has the DNA TGTGCCAGCAGTTCGGACAGGGTGGGCTACACCTTC. This encodes CASSSDRVGYTF.

In this sample, this clonotype turned up many times. The genes are TRBV11-2 and TRBJ1-4, with D unresolved. Trimming removed 1 base from V and 6 bases from J, with 6 bases in between. Germline V gene lookup returns CDR1 SGHAT and CDR2 FQNNGV. This CDR3 region has 13 residues. The CDR3 sequence is CASSLGEYEKLFF. The CDR3 coding sequence is TGTGCCAGCAGCTTAGGCGAATATGAAAAACTGTTTTTT.

The V gene is TRBV7-7, the J gene TRBJ2-5, with D maybe TRBD1 (6 bases). Trimming pared 5 bases from V and 5 bases from J, leaving 18 bases between. CDR3 length equals 15 residues. CDR1 is SSHAT and CDR2 is FNYEAQ in the germline V gene (reference sequence). The CDR3: CASSQNRASRETQYF. In nucleotides, the CDR3 is TGTGCCAGCAGCCAAAACAGGGCAAGTCGTGAGACCCAGTACTTC.

This clonotype came up many times. The genes are TRBV15 and TRBJ2-2, with D possibly TRBD2 on 6 matching bases. Germline V lookup: CDR1 LNHNV, CDR2 YYDKDF (reference sequence). V lost 3 bases and J 6 bases, leaving 8 bases between the germline ends. The length of the CDR3 is 13 residues. The DNA of the CDR3 is TGTGCCACCAGCAGTGGAGGGGCCGGGGAGCTGTTTTTT. Amino acid sequence: CATSSGGAGELFF.

CDR3 coding DNA: TGTGCCAGCAGCACCATCGGACAGGCCGGGGAGCTGTTTTTT. The encoded protein is CASSTIGQAGELFF. The V gene is TRBV9, the J gene TRBJ2-2; 7 nucleotides line up with TRBD1. Looked up from germline, CDR1 is SGDLS and CDR2 is YYNGEE. The V and J ends lost 4 bases and 6 bases, in that order; junction bases with no gene match: 6. There are 14 residues in the CDR3.

This clonotype appeared many times. The CDR3 bases are TGCGCCAGCAGCTTGGCTTATCCTAGAGAGCAGTTCTTC. Its translation is CASSLAYPREQFF. The J gene is TRBJ2-1, the V gene TRBV5-1; no clear D. With 0 bases removed from V and 10 bases from J, the gap between germline ends came to 11 bases. The CDR3 consists of 13 residues. CDR1 and CDR2 from the germline V gene are SGHRS and YFSETQ. The whole variable domain, filled in from reference TRBV5-1 and TRBJ2-1, reads KAGVTQTPRYLIKTRGQQVTLSCSPISGHRSVSWYQQTPGQGLQFLFEYFSETQRNKGNFPGRFSGRQFSNSRSEMNVSTLELGDSALYLCASSLAYPREQFFGPGTRLTVL.